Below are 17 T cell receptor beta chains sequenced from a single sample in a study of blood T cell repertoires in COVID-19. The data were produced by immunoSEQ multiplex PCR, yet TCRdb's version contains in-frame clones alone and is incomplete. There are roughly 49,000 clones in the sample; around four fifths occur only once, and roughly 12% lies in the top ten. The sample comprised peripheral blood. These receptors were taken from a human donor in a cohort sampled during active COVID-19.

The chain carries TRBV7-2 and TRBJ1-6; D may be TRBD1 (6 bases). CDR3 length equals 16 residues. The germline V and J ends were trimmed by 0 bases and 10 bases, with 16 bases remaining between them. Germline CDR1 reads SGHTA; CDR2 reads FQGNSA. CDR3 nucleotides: TGTGCCAGCAGCTTAGCGGTACAGGGAAAAGGCTCACCCCTCCACTTT. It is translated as CASSLAVQGKGSPLHF.

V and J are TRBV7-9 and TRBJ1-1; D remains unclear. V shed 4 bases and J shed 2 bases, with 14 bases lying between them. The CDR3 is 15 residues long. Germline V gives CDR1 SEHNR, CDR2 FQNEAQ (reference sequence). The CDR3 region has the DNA TGTGCCAGCAGCTCCATCCCCCCAGGAAACACTGAAGCTTTCTTT. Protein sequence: CASSSIPPGNTEAFF.

In nucleotides, the CDR3 is TGTGCCAACCCTGACTGTCTGTCCTACGAGCAGTACTTC. It codes for CANPDCLSYEQYF. The chain is built from TRBV27 and TRBJ2-7; D unclear. This CDR3 has 13 amino acids. Germline V gives CDR1 MNHEY, CDR2 SMNVEV (reference sequence). The germline V and J ends were trimmed by 10 bases and 1 base, with 14 bases remaining between them.

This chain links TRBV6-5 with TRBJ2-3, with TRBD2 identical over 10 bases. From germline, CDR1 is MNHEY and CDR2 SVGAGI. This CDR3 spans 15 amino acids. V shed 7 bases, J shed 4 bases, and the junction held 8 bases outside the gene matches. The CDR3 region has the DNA TGTGCCAGCATGACAAGCGGGGGGGCGTCAGATACGCAGTATTTT. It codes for CASMTSGGASDTQYF.

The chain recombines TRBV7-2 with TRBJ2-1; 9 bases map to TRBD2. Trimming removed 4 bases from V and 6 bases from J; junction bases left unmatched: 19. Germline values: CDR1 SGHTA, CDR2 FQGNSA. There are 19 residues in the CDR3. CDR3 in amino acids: CASSSLRGLSGGPLNEQFF. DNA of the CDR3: TGTGCCAGCAGCTCCCTGCGGGGCCTTAGCGGGGGCCCCCTCAATGAGCAGTTCTTC.

The CDR3 nucleotides are TGTGCCAGCAGTAAGCGGCACTCCTATAATTCACCCCTCCACTTT. Its translation is CASSKRHSYNSPLHF. This chain joins TRBV6-5 and TRBJ1-6, with unresolved D. V gave up 5 bases and J gave up 0 bases, with 8 bases separating them. CDR3 length equals 15 residues. Looked up from germline, CDR1 is MNHEY and CDR2 is SVGAGI.

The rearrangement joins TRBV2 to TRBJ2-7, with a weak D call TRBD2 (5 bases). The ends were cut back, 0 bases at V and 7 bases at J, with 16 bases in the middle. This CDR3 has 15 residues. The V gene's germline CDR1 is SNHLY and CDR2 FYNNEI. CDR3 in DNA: TGTGCCAGCAGTGAAGCGCTCGGGATCGGAGGAGAGCAGTACTTC. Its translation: CASSEALGIGGEQYF.

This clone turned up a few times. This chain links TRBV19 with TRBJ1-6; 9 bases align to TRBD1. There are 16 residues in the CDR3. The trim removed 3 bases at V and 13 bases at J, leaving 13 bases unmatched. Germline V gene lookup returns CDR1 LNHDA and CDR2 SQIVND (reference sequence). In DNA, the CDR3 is TGTGCCAGTAGTATGGGAGCTGACAGGGGGAGGTGGCCCCTCCACTTT. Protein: CASSMGADRGRWPLHF.

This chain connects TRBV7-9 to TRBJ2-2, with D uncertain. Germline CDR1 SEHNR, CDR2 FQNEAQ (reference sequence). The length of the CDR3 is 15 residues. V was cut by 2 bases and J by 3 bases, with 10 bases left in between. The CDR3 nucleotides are TGTGCCAGCAGCTTATGGTCTCTAGACACCGGGGAGCTGTTTTTT. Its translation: CASSLWSLDTGELFF.

DNA for the CDR3: TGTGCCAGCAGTAACGACAGGGGGAGATGGCAGCCCCAGCATTTT. Protein: CASSNDRGRWQPQHF. The chain combines TRBV7-8 with TRBJ1-5; 9 positions agree with TRBD1. The CDR3 is 15 residues long. Unmatched junction bases numbered 10, after V lost 6 bases and J lost 7 bases. Germline values: CDR1 SGHVS, CDR2 FQNEAQ.

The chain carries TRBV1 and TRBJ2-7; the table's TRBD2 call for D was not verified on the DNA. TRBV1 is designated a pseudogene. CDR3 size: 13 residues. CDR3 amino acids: CTSSHPGEDQQYF. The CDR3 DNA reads TGCACCAGCAGCCACCCCGGGGAGGACCAGCAGTACTTC.

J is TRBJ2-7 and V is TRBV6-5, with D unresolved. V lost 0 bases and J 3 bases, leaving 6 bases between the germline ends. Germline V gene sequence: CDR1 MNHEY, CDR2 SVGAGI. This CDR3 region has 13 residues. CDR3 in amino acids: CASSYSKSYEQYF. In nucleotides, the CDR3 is TGTGCCAGCAGTTACTCGAAGAGCTACGAGCAGTACTTC.

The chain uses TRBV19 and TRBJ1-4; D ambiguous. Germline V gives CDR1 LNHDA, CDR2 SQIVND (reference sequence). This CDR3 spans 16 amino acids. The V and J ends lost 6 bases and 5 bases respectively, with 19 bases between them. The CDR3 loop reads CASRPALWEINEKLFF. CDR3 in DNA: TGTGCCAGTAGGCCAGCTTTGTGGGAGATAAATGAAAAACTGTTTTTT.

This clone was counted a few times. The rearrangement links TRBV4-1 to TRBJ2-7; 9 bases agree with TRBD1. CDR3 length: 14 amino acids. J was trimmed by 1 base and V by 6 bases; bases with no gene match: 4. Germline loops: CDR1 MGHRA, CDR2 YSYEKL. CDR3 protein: CASRGTGKSYEQYF. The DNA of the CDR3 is TGCGCCAGCAGGGGGACAGGGAAGTCCTACGAGCAGTACTTC.

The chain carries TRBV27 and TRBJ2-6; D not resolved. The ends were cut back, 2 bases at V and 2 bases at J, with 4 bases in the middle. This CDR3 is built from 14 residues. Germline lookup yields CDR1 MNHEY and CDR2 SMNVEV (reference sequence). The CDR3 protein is CASSLSPGANVLTF. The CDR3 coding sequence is TGTGCCAGCAGTTTAAGCCCTGGGGCCAACGTCCTGACTTTC.

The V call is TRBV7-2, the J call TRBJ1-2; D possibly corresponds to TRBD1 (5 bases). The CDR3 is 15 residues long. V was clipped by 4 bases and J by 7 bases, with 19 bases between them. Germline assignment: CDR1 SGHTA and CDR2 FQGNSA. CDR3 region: CASSSNPQGITGYTF. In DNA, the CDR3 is TGTGCCAGCAGCTCTAACCCCCAGGGTATTACTGGCTACACCTTC.

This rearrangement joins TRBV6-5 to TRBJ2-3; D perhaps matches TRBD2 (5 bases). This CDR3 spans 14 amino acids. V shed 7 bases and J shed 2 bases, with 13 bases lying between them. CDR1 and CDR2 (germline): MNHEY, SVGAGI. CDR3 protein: CASTRAANTDTQYF. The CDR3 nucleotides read TGTGCCAGCACCCGAGCGGCGAACACAGATACGCAGTATTTT.